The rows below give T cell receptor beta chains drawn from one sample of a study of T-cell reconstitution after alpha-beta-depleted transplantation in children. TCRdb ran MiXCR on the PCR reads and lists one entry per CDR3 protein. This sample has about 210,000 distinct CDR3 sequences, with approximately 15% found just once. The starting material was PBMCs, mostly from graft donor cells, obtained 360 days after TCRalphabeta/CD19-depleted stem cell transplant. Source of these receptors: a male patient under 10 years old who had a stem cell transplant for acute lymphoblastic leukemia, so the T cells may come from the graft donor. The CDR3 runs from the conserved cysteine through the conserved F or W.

CDR3aa: CASRRAEGLAGAQGSTDTQYF
j_gene: TRBJ2-3
v_gene: TRBV3-1

CDR3aa: CSASTSGGYEQYF
j_gene: TRBJ2-7
v_gene: TRBV20-1

CDR3aa: CASSPIRTESNEKLFF
j_gene: TRBJ1-4
v_gene: TRBV18

CDR3aa: CATGGFTEAFF
j_gene: TRBJ1-1
v_gene: TRBV28

CDR3aa: CASSPGLVVNEQFF
j_gene: TRBJ2-1
v_gene: TRBV14

CDR3aa: CASSLPGQSYTEAFF
j_gene: TRBJ1-1
v_gene: TRBV19

CDR3aa: CASSTFGMTSSTTYEQYF
j_gene: TRBJ2-7
v_gene: TRBV2

CDR3aa: CASSLGGLRETQYF
j_gene: TRBJ2-5
v_gene: TRBV5-1

CDR3aa: CASSPGQGPLNTEAFF
j_gene: TRBJ1-1
v_gene: TRBV6-1

CDR3aa: CASSFTTGGDEQFF
j_gene: TRBJ2-1
v_gene: TRBV27

CDR3aa: CASTQRGPYTEAFF
j_gene: TRBJ1-1
v_gene: TRBV12-3/TRBV12-4

CDR3aa: CASSQGQGAETQYF
j_gene: TRBJ2-5
v_gene: TRBV12-3/TRBV12-4

CDR3aa: CASSLVPRTQYF
j_gene: TRBJ2-5
v_gene: TRBV12-3/TRBV12-4

CDR3aa: CASSERWQSNEKLFF
j_gene: TRBJ1-4
v_gene: TRBV2

CDR3aa: CASSLEQMRNSPLHF
j_gene: TRBJ1-6
v_gene: TRBV5-1

CDR3aa: CASSLSAGSRPETQYF
j_gene: TRBJ2-5
v_gene: TRBV7-2

CDR3aa: CASSQGRDTLVPDTQYF
j_gene: TRBJ2-3
v_gene: TRBV3-1

CDR3aa: CASSYRGQGYEQYF
j_gene: TRBJ2-7
v_gene: TRBV6-5

CDR3aa: CASGPGGFYNEQFF
j_gene: TRBJ2-1
v_gene: TRBV5-1

CDR3aa: CASSFLGTGNYGYTF
j_gene: TRBJ1-2
v_gene: TRBV28

CDR3aa: CASSARVGFQETQYF
j_gene: TRBJ2-5
v_gene: TRBV7-2

CDR3aa: CASSLAGSTGELFF
j_gene: TRBJ2-2
v_gene: TRBV7-9

CDR3aa: CASRSEGDEQYF
j_gene: TRBJ2-7
v_gene: TRBV5-1

CDR3aa: CASSPVGDITYEQYF
j_gene: TRBJ2-7
v_gene: TRBV7-9

CDR3aa: CASGTSTNEKLFF
j_gene: TRBJ1-4
v_gene: TRBV5-1

CDR3aa: CASSLVHVTNEQFF
j_gene: TRBJ2-1
v_gene: TRBV5-1

CDR3aa: CASTTDRENTGELFF
j_gene: TRBJ2-2
v_gene: TRBV10-1